The 17 T cell receptor beta chains reported below all come from one sample, sequenced in a study of spatial heterogeneity in lung cancer. Time point reported: sample taken at primary tumor resection. One entry per CDR3 protein results from TCRdb running MiXCR on the 5' RACE reads. This table holds 9,000 to 13,000 distinct CDR3 sequences, under 6.5% found once. The sequences come from PBMCs, collected at surgery. The receptor source for this set is a male donor with early-stage non-small cell lung cancer.

This clonotype is medium-sized in the sample. The chain combines TRBV12-3 or TRBV12-4 with TRBJ2-7, with 9 bases fitting TRBD1. Trimming took 6 bases from V and 0 from J; bases not matched to a gene: 12. The CDR3 is made up of 17 amino acids. The CDR3 nucleotides read TGTGCCAGCAGCCTTGATCCCGGGACAGGGACCTCCTACGAGCAGTACTTC. Protein product: CASSLDPGTGTSYEQYF.

This clonotype is classed as medium-sized. The V gene is TRBV4-3, the J gene TRBJ2-3; tentatively, D is TRBD1 or TRBD2 (6 bases each). The CDR3 extends over 18 amino acids. The V gene lost 0 bases and the J gene lost 2 bases, with 18 bases spanning the gap. Looked up from germline, CDR1 is LGHNA and CDR2 is YSLEER. The CDR3 spells CASSQDLTGGPFTDTQYF. CDR3 nucleotide sequence: TGCGCCAGCAGCCAAGATTTGACCGGGGGCCCCTTCACAGATACGCAGTATTTT.

This clonotype was detected ten times or more. The chain couples TRBV7-9 to TRBJ1-2, with a tentative D call TRBD1 (6 bases). The V end was cut by 2 bases, the J end by 6 bases, with 10 bases between. Germline V gene lookup returns CDR1 SEHNR and CDR2 FQNEAQ (reference sequence). The length of the CDR3 is 13 residues. CDR3 in amino acids: CASSLNREDGYTF. CDR3 nucleotides: TGTGCCAGCAGCTTAAACAGGGAGGATGGCTACACCTTC.

This clonotype was recorded many times. The J gene is TRBJ2-1, the V gene TRBV29-1; tentative D call: TRBD2 (6 bases). V lost 1 base and J 4 bases, leaving 11 bases between the germline ends. CDR1 is SQVTM, CDR2 ANQGSEA, per germline. The CDR3 is 14 amino acids. This chain's CDR3 is CSVEGFSGYNEQFF. CDR3 DNA sequence: TGCAGCGTTGAAGGGTTTAGCGGATACAATGAGCAGTTCTTC.

By its share, this clonotype is medium-sized (0.01 to 0.1%). V is TRBV12-3 or TRBV12-4 and J is TRBJ2-2; D ambiguous. CDR3 length equals 15 residues. Trimming left V 6 bases short and J 1 base short, with 12 bases between. CDR3 amino acids: CASSHRDKNTGELFF. The DNA for the CDR3 is TGTGCCAGCAGCCACCGAGACAAGAACACCGGGGAGCTGTTTTTT.

About this clonotype: With a much larger clone just one base away, this may be a read error. This sequence joins TRBV29-1 and TRBJ2-4; D unresolved. Germline V gene lookup returns CDR1 SQVTM and CDR2 ANQGSEA. This CDR3 region has 11 residues. V lost 0 bases to trimming and J lost 9 bases, with 6 bases between them. The chain's CDR3 is CSVEEMSIQYF. DNA for the CDR3: TGCAGCGTTGAAGAGATGAGCATTCAGTACTTC.

Notes on this clonotype: One base away lies a much larger clone, so this may be a sequencing read error. V gene TRBV28 combines with J gene TRBJ1-2; no reliable D call. CDR3 length: 10 amino acids. Germline CDR1 and CDR2: MDHEN and SYDVKM. For the CDR3, the DNA is TGTGCCCGCAGTCAGTATGGCTACACCTTC. This sequence encodes CARSQYGYTF.

This clonotype has only a few counts. The V and J genes are TRBV7-2 and TRBJ2-3; D not certain. CDR1 and CDR2 (germline): SGHTA, FQGNSA. The CDR3 runs to 14 residues. V lost 7 bases and J 0 bases, leaving 11 bases between the germline ends. The CDR3 region is CASTSTASTDTQYF. DNA of the CDR3: TGTGCCAGCACCTCGACGGCCAGCACAGATACGCAGTATTTT.

This clonotype came up many times. The chain combines TRBV28 with TRBJ2-7; 9 nucleotides agree with TRBD2. This CDR3 is built from 16 residues. Losses at the gene ends were 5 bases for V and 1 base for J; bases not matched to a gene: 9. From germline, CDR1 is MDHEN and CDR2 SYDVKM. In DNA, the CDR3 is TGTGCCAGCAGTATCTCTAGCGGGATAAGATCCTACGAGCAGTACTTC. It codes for CASSISSGIRSYEQYF.

This clonotype appeared many times. This chain links TRBV10-3 with TRBJ1-6; TRBD1 aligns across 11 bases. The CDR3 covers 18 residues. The V gene's germline CDR1 is ENHRY and CDR2 SYGVKD. Trimming took 6 bases from V and 7 from J; bases not matched to a gene: 14. Written as DNA, the CDR3 is TGTGCCATCAGAGCCGGGACAGGGGGAAGTTTCGAGAATTCACCCCTCCACTTT. Amino acid sequence: CAIRAGTGGSFENSPLHF.

This clonotype is labeled medium-sized (0.01 to 0.1%). This sequence joins TRBV27 and TRBJ2-7, with D maybe TRBD2 (5 bases). Germline CDR1 MNHEY, CDR2 SMNVEV (reference sequence). The length of the CDR3 is 15 residues. The germline V and J ends were trimmed by 5 bases and 2 bases, with 16 bases remaining between them. The CDR3 loop is CASSPLGLFPYEQYF. The CDR3, as DNA: TGTGCCAGCAGTCCCCTCGGACTGTTTCCCTACGAGCAGTACTTC.

Many counts were recorded for this clonotype. This chain links TRBV5-1 with TRBJ2-7; D is uncertain. CDR1 is SGHRS and CDR2 is YFSETQ in the germline V gene. CDR3 length equals 13 residues. Trimming took off 0 bases at V and 0 bases at J, with 4 bases between the two ends. The CDR3 loop is CASSLASSYEQYF. As DNA, the CDR3 is TGCGCCAGCAGCTTGGCCAGCTCCTACGAGCAGTACTTC.

This chain connects TRBV5-6 to TRBJ1-6, with D perhaps matching TRBD1 (6 bases). CDR3 size: 16 residues. Germline V CDR1 and CDR2: SGHDT, YYEEEE. V gave up 0 bases and J gave up 7 bases, with 14 bases separating them. The CDR3 DNA reads as TGTGCCAGCAGCTTGGGGAGACAGGTTGGCAATTCACCCCTCCACTTT. Amino acids: CASSLGRQVGNSPLHF.

This clonotype was counted many times. The V and J genes are TRBV7-2 and TRBJ1-2; 7 nucleotides agree with TRBD1. Germline CDR1 is SGHTA and CDR2 is FQGNSA. The junction had 9 bases not matched to a gene; V was cut back by 5 bases and J by 6 bases. The CDR3 length is 14 residues. The CDR3 DNA reads as TGTGCCAGCAGCCCCTCGACAGGGAATAATGGCTACACCTTC. Its protein product is CASSPSTGNNGYTF.

This clonotype was observed at least ten times. J is TRBJ1-1 and V is TRBV7-6, with D perhaps matching TRBD1 (5 bases). The CDR3 consists of 15 residues. Trimming stripped 3 bases from V and 4 bases from J, with 15 bases between. Germline V gene sequence: CDR1 SGHVS, CDR2 FNYEAQ. The CDR3 loop is CASSFDQHGGTEAFF. The CDR3 coding sequence is TGTGCCAGCAGCTTCGACCAGCACGGGGGCACTGAAGCTTTCTTT.

The CDR3 nucleotides are TGTGCCAGCAGCTTGTTAGGGACAGAGGACTACGAGCAGTACTTC. This encodes CASSLLGTEDYEQYF. J is TRBJ2-7 and V is TRBV5-6, with 7 positions matching TRBD1. The CDR3 sequence is 15 residues long. Germline V lookup: CDR1 SGHDT, CDR2 YYEEEE. The J segment lost 3 bases and the V segment lost 1 base, leaving 7 bases of the junction unmatched.

This clonotype was seen ten or more times. The chain employs TRBV27 and TRBJ1-1, with 10 nucleotides matching TRBD1. Per the germline V gene, CDR1 is MNHEY and CDR2 is SMNVEV (reference sequence). Losses at the gene ends were 3 bases for V and 0 bases for J; bases not matched to a gene: 13. The CDR3 extends over 19 amino acids. The CDR3 sequence: CASSLRDRGLRYMNTEAFF. The DNA of the CDR3 is TGTGCCAGCAGTTTGCGGGACAGGGGACTTCGGTACATGAACACTGAAGCTTTCTTT.